This record looks at one TCR beta chain sequence and its context. This table comes from immunoSEQ multiplex PCR, and its TCRdb copy is limited to in-frame clones, with some not included. The sample lists hundreds of thousands of clones, around 87% seen once, with around 3% in the top ten. This entry comes from a study of Ad26.COV2.S vaccination and SARS-CoV-2 variants. Study as a whole: Ad26.COV2.S, an intramuscular injection, was given once or twice 56 days apart.

Treatment denoted: roughly 18 received Ad26.COV2.S at low or high dose, single or two shots; five or six received placebo; per-sample allocation not given. Samples were taken on day 63 after the first vaccine or placebo injection. The CDR3 is 11 amino acids. Between the trimmed V and J ends, which lost 5 bases and 4 bases, there was a span of 6 bases. Germline V lookup: CDR1 DFQATT, CDR2 SNEGSKA (reference sequence). Sequencing was performed on peripheral blood, taken in a trial of Ad26.COV2.S vaccine versus placebo. The receptor was derived from a person aged 18-65 years who received the Ad26.COV2.S COVID-19 vaccine or a placebo. The chain uses TRBV20-1 and TRBJ2-1; D is undetermined. The CDR3 region is CSAYQYNEQFF. The CDR3 nucleotides are TGCAGTGCTTATCAGTACAATGAGCAGTTCTTC.